This TCR beta chain originates from a study of blood T cell repertoires in COVID-19 (dated by TCRdb to about 2020). In terms of the full investigation: Samples from collaborators originated in the United States, Italy and Spain and spanned both the acute and convalescent phases of COVID-19. The material from the prospective study consisted of cDNA or gDNA derived from T cells, B-cell-depleted T cells, or PBMCs. Subjects who had been exposed to COVID-19, were actively infected with it, or had recovered from it provided the deeply sampled blood TCRbeta repertoires that made up the dataset. The repertoires were released in a freely available public database intended as a resource for research on the immune response to SARS-CoV-2. Samples were obtained from the ongoing ImmuneRACE study (first 160 participants) and from 1,200 or so subjects provided by 6 global collaborators. Nearly every sample came with metadata listing a de-identified subject ID, COVID-19 status, age in years and sex. Where available, HLA class I and class II types were taken from metadata supplied by the sample provider and were not determined by assay-based typing. Results and caveats for the whole study, not just this receptor: Clinical and demographic metadata were provided uncurated, with the amount varying by source and participant.

Participants in the prospective study were aged about 18 to 100 years, lived in approximately 26 United States geographic areas, and enrolled through a virtual design. In the prospective study, participants were assigned to cohorts based on the clinical history participants reported in a screening survey and a study questionnaire. In the prospective study, mobile phlebotomists collected whole blood, serum and a nasopharyngeal or oropharyngeal swab from each participant. Over an approximately two-month period, participants in the prospective study had the option of providing additional blood draws and questionnaires. Before DNA extraction, prospective study blood samples were shipped either frozen or at room temperature. TCRbeta CDR3 regions were amplified from genomic DNA by means of the immunoSEQ Assay, a bias-controlled multiplex PCR. Per the original workflow: Within the assay, amplification of reference gene primers was used to estimate how many nucleated cells each sample contained. Sequence reads were collapsed and filtered to measure the absolute abundance of every unique TCRbeta CDR3 rearrangement. For each sample, productive Simpson clonality was calculated by taking the square root of Simpson's diversity index across productive rearrangements. This is the immuneACCESS table as TCRdb keeps it, with only in-frame sequences that have V and J called. A part of the clones is gone; compared with another copy, unresolved V genes explain less than half, and the rest is unexplained. V and J calls plus clone size are reproduced from that table; the DNA served to infer D and trimming. The sample contains 250,000 to 300,000 clones, roughly four fifths of them found a single time. About 4% of the sample is taken by the ten largest.

In regard to this clone: Its antigen is unknown. No base quality information exists; no much larger clone differs at one position.

This receptor was obtained from a man aged 30-40 years with acute COVID-19. Sequencing was performed on PBMCs or T cells enriched from blood (not recorded which).

In nucleotide form, the sequence is TGCAGCGGTACGATCGGGAATGAGCAGTTCTTC. Translation gives CSGTIGNEQFF. Rearrangement joined TRBV29-1 to TRBJ2-1, with no reliable assignment of the D segment. V is clipped by 7 bases and J by 7 bases, and the sequence between their germline boundaries is 11 bases long. Its CDR3 holds 11 amino acids, cysteine through phenylalanine. Only CDR3 DNA is held: 33 bases, read in frame from base 1. Reading the germline V gene gives CDR1 SQVTM and CDR2 ANQGSEA.